These 24 T cell receptor beta chains share one sample of origin, sequenced in a study of T cell changes during pregnancy in multiple sclerosis. Profiling relied on immunoSEQ multiplex PCR, and the TCRdb table lists in-frame clones only, not all of them. The data hold approximately 100,000 clones, with more than 85% observed a single time. The sequenced sample was peripheral blood, obtained in the second trimester of pregnancy. The source is a female donor with multiple sclerosis, enrolled in a pregnancy study.

This clone was counted once. The V call is TRBV14, the J call TRBJ2-3, with 8 nucleotides matching TRBD2. This CDR3 is built from 16 residues. After removal of 4 bases from V and 3 bases from J, the junction contained 9 bases not matched to a gene. Per germline, CDR1 SGHDN and CDR2 FVKESK. CDR3 region: CASSPRGLVGTDTQYF. The DNA for the CDR3 is TGTGCCAGCAGCCCCAGGGGACTAGTGGGTACAGATACGCAGTATTTT. The entire variable domain, with the rest obtained from reference TRBV14 and TRBJ2-3, is as follows: EAGVTQFPSHSVIEKGQTVTLRCDPISGHDNLYWYRRVMGKEIKFLLHFVKESKQDESGMPNNRFLAERTGGTYSTLKVQPAELEDSGVYFCASSPRGLVGTDTQYFGPGTRLTVL.

The chain has TRBV9 and TRBJ2-1; 9 bases are shared with TRBD2. The CDR3 has 15 residues. CDR1 and CDR2 from the germline V gene are SGDLS and YYNGEE. The junction had 7 bases not matched to a gene; V was cut back by 2 bases and J by 7 bases. The DNA of the CDR3 is TGTGCCAGCAGCGTGGCGGGAGGGCCGGTGAATGAGCAGTTCTTC. Amino acid sequence: CASSVAGGPVNEQFF.

The chain joins TRBV15 to TRBJ2-5; 8 positions match TRBD2. Germline trimming cut 0 bases from V and 5 bases from J; bases unmatched to any gene: 14. The CDR3 extends over 18 amino acids. Per the germline V gene, CDR1 is LNHNV and CDR2 is YYDKDF (reference sequence). The CDR3 is CATSRDGAPGGPWETQYF. The DNA for the CDR3 is TGTGCCACCAGCAGAGATGGGGCCCCGGGAGGGCCTTGGGAGACCCAGTACTTC.

CDR3 bases: TGTGCCAGCAGCTTAGATTCGGGGTTCTATGGCTACACCTTC. Protein sequence: CASSLDSGFYGYTF. J is TRBJ1-2 and V is TRBV7-9; D is uncertain. Germline assignment: CDR1 SEHNR and CDR2 FQNEAQ (reference sequence). This CDR3 has 14 amino acids. Trimming left V 1 base short and J 4 bases short, with 10 bases between. Full variable domain (rest looked up from reference TRBV7-9 and TRBJ1-2): DTGVSQNPRHKITKRGQNVTFRCDPISEHNRLYWYRQTLGQGPEFLTYFQNEAQLEKSRLLSDRFSAERPKGSFSTLEIQRTEQGDSAMYLCASSLDSGFYGYTFGSGTRLTVV.

The V gene is TRBV6-4, the J gene TRBJ2-5, with 8 bases that match TRBD2. The germline gives CDR1 MRHNA, CDR2 SNTAGT. The length of the CDR3 is 17 residues. Germline trimming cut 8 bases from V and 0 bases from J; bases unmatched to any gene: 14. The CDR3 loop is CASPAKGTGGDQETQYF. In DNA, the CDR3 is TGTGCCAGCCCCGCAAAGGGGACCGGGGGGGACCAAGAGACCCAGTACTTC.

The J gene is TRBJ2-1, the V gene TRBV5-6; TRBD2 matches 10 bases. Germline CDR1 reads SGHDT; CDR2 reads YYEEEE. The V segment lost 2 bases and the J segment 9 bases; nucleotides outside the gene matches: 11. The CDR3 extends over 16 amino acids. This chain's CDR3 is CASSLILAGAPGEQFF. The CDR3 nucleotides are TGTGCCAGCAGCTTAATCCTAGCGGGAGCCCCGGGTGAGCAGTTCTTC.

V and J are TRBV6-5 and TRBJ1-2; 7 nucleotides align to TRBD1. Unmatched junction bases numbered 4, after V lost 5 bases and J lost 7 bases. CDR1 is MNHEY, CDR2 SVGAGI, per germline. CDR3 length equals 12 residues. For the CDR3, the DNA is TGTGCCAGCAGTAAAGGGGGCGGTGGCTACACCTTC. This translates into CASSKGGGGYTF.

This clone was recorded once. This chain uses TRBV7-9 with TRBJ2-3; 15 bases fit TRBD2. Germline CDR1 SEHNR, CDR2 FQNEAQ (reference sequence). With 4 bases clipped from V and 5 bases from J, the junction kept 7 bases outside the gene matches. This CDR3 comprises 17 residues. The CDR3 DNA follows: TGTGCCAGCAGCTCCTTACCGGGACTAGCGGGAGGAGATACGCAGTATTTT. This codes for CASSSLPGLAGGDTQYF. The full variable domain, its missing parts supplied by reference TRBV7-9 and TRBJ2-3, is DTGVSQNPRHKITKRGQNVTFRCDPISEHNRLYWYRQTLGQGPEFLTYFQNEAQLEKSRLLSDRFSAERPKGSFSTLEIQRTEQGDSAMYLCASSSLPGLAGGDTQYFGPGTRLTVL.

The chain employs TRBV27 and TRBJ2-1; perhaps TRBD2 as D (6 bases). This CDR3 spans 15 amino acids. Germline V gene sequence: CDR1 MNHEY, CDR2 SMNVEV (reference sequence). Trimming shortened V by 3 bases and J by 3 bases, and 12 bases separated the two germline ends. CDR3 sequence reads: CASSFGSGYYNEQFF. DNA for the CDR3: TGTGCCAGCAGTTTCGGTAGCGGATACTACAATGAGCAGTTCTTC.

This sequence joins TRBV7-9 and TRBJ2-1; 7 bases line up with TRBD2. Germline CDR1 is SEHNR and CDR2 is FQNEAQ (reference sequence). J was trimmed by 5 bases and V by 2 bases; bases with no gene match: 0. CDR3 length: 13 residues. CDR3 residues: CASSLSGDNEQFF. The CDR3 DNA reads TGTGCCAGCAGCTTAAGCGGGGACAATGAGCAGTTCTTC.

The chain employs TRBV28 and TRBJ2-5, with 7 positions matching TRBD2. The CDR3 spans 16 residues. CDR1 MDHEN and CDR2 SYDVKM come from the germline V gene. V was clipped by 5 bases and J by 4 bases; unmatched bases: 13. The CDR3 nucleotides read TGTGCCAGCAGTAGGGACTGGACGGGGAGGGCAGAGACCCAGTACTTC. Translation: CASSRDWTGRAETQYF.

This chain connects TRBV5-4 to TRBJ1-1, with D perhaps matching TRBD1 (5 bases). Germline loops: CDR1 SGHNT, CDR2 YYREEE (reference sequence). The CDR3 sequence is 14 residues long. Between the trimmed V and J ends, which lost 5 bases and 4 bases, there was a span of 15 bases. The CDR3 loop is CASRRRGGPTEAFF. The CDR3 nucleotides read TGTGCCAGCAGGCGGAGGGGAGGGCCCACTGAAGCTTTCTTT.

This clone was counted once. CDR3 region: CASSLDQGGYGYTF. In nucleotides, the CDR3 is TGCGCCAGCAGCTTGGATCAGGGGGGATATGGCTACACCTTC. The V and J genes are TRBV5-1 and TRBJ1-2; 7 bases match TRBD1. CDR1 SGHRS and CDR2 YFSETQ come from the germline V gene. The CDR3 length is 14 residues. V was clipped by 0 bases and J by 5 bases; unmatched bases: 4.

The chain is built from TRBV7-9 and TRBJ2-3; a possible D gene is TRBD2 (5 bases). V was shortened by 1 base and J by 1 base, with 15 bases between the two germline ends. This CDR3 spans 17 amino acids. Germline CDR1 and CDR2: SEHNR and FQNEAQ (reference sequence). CDR3 nucleotides: TGTGCCAGCAGCTTAGGTCGTCGAGCGGAAGGCACAGATACGCAGTATTTT. It encodes CASSLGRRAEGTDTQYF.

V usage is TRBV4-1 and J usage is TRBJ2-7; 11 nucleotides line up with TRBD2. CDR3 length: 13 residues. CDR1 and CDR2 (germline): MGHRA, YSYEKL. With V trimmed by 6 bases and J by 6 bases, 4 bases remained unmatched. CDR3 protein: CASSWLAGGEQYF. The CDR3 region has the DNA TGCGCCAGCAGTTGGCTAGCGGGAGGCGAGCAGTACTTC.

J is TRBJ2-5 and V is TRBV5-1, with a possible D match to TRBD2 (6 bases). V was clipped by 0 bases and J by 4 bases, with 7 bases between them. The germline V gene has CDR1 SGHRS and CDR2 YFSETQ. This CDR3 is built from 13 residues. The CDR3 reads CASSLAGGETQYF. CDR3 nucleotide sequence: TGCGCCAGCAGCTTGGCCGGGGGAGAGACCCAGTACTTC.

The chain uses TRBV2 and TRBJ2-7, with TRBD2 matching over 14 bases. Germline assignment: CDR1 SNHLY and CDR2 FYNNEI. J was trimmed by 4 bases and V by 6 bases; bases with no gene match: 5. This CDR3 contains 15 residues. The CDR3 DNA reads as TGTGCCAGCAGACGAGGGACTAGCGGGAGATACGAGCAGTACTTC. Its protein product is CASRRGTSGRYEQYF. Supplemented by reference TRBV2 and TRBJ2-7, the full variable domain reads EPEVTQTPSHQVTQMGQEVILRCVPISNHLYFYWYRQILGQKVEFLVSFYNNEISEKSEIFDDQFSVERPDGSNFTLKIRSTKLEDSAMYFCASRRGTSGRYEQYFGPGTRLTVT.

The chain has TRBV19 and TRBJ2-3; 7 positions match TRBD2. Trimming took 10 bases from V and 4 from J; bases not matched to a gene: 11. CDR1 is LNHDA, CDR2 SQIVND, per germline (reference sequence). This CDR3 spans 14 amino acids. CDR3 bases: TGTGCCACCTCTCGGGCGGGAGCGGCAGATACGCAGTATTTT. Translating gives CATSRAGAADTQYF. Full variable domain (remainder filled in from reference TRBV19 and TRBJ2-3): DGGITQSPKYLFRKEGQNVTLSCEQNLNHDAMYWYRQDPGQGLRLIYYSQIVNDFQKGDIAEGYSVSREKKESFPLTVTSAQKNPTAFYLCATSRAGAADTQYFGPGTRLTVL.

J is TRBJ2-1 and V is TRBV12-5, with TRBD2 matching over 8 bases. J lost 4 bases, V lost 3 bases, and 5 bases had no gene match. CDR3 length: 15 amino acids. CDR1 and CDR2 from the germline V gene are LGHNT and FRNRAP. CDR3 region: CASGFALADYNEQFF. The DNA of the CDR3 is TGTGCTAGTGGTTTTGCACTAGCGGATTACAATGAGCAGTTCTTC.

This chain joins TRBV29-1 and TRBJ2-3; 7 bases are shared with TRBD2. Per the germline V gene, CDR1 is SQVTM and CDR2 is ANQGSEA. V shed 4 bases and J 1 base; nucleotides not matched to a gene: 5. The CDR3 has 14 residues. The CDR3 DNA reads TGCAGCGTTGTAGCTAGCGGCCGCACAGATACGCAGTATTTT. Translating it yields CSVVASGRTDTQYF.

J is TRBJ2-1 and V is TRBV10-3; D possibly corresponds to TRBD2 (5 bases). The CDR3 is 15 residues long. Germline V gives CDR1 ENHRY, CDR2 SYGVKD. Trimming pared 6 bases from V and 7 bases from J, leaving 19 bases between. CDR3 sequence: CAIRMDLMGRNEQFF. For the CDR3, the DNA is TGTGCCATCAGGATGGACTTGATGGGAAGAAATGAGCAGTTCTTC.

This chain joins TRBV10-3 and TRBJ2-1; 7 bases align to TRBD2. CDR1 and CDR2 (germline): ENHRY, SYGVKD. The CDR3 has 15 residues. With 11 bases clipped from V and 9 bases from J, the junction kept 19 bases outside the gene matches. CDR3 loop: CAVSWASSGQGEQFF. The CDR3, as DNA: TGTGCCGTTTCGTGGGCCTCTAGCGGCCAGGGTGAGCAGTTCTTC.

The CDR3 DNA reads TGTGCCAGCAGTGCCTCAGGGGATATCACTGAAGCTTTCTTT. This encodes CASSASGDITEAFF. V and J are TRBV2 and TRBJ1-1; perhaps TRBD1 as D (6 bases). Trimming cost V 4 bases and J 4 bases, with 13 bases left between them. The CDR3 is 14 residues long. Germline V lookup: CDR1 SNHLY, CDR2 FYNNEI.

This chain connects TRBV5-6 to TRBJ2-5; possibly TRBD2 for D (5 bases). V shed 4 bases and J shed 3 bases, with 16 bases lying between them. Germline V lookup: CDR1 SGHDT, CDR2 YYEEEE. The CDR3 contains 15 residues. CDR3 region: CASSPRPGSKETQYF. The CDR3 DNA is TGTGCCAGCAGCCCCCGTCCGGGATCAAAAGAGACCCAGTACTTC.